This T cell receptor beta chain derives from a study of cytomegalovirus exposure and HLA in healthy donors. Primers: 60 Vbeta forward and 13 Jbeta reverse. Generated by immunoSEQ multiplex PCR, the TCRdb table keeps only in-frame clones and is missing some. The sample records about 190,000 clones, about 85% being singletons. Deletions cut 6 bases from V and 1 base from J, with 9 bases between. This CDR3 is built from 13 residues. The germline V gene has CDR1 SEHNR and CDR2 FQNEAQ (reference sequence). Sequencing was performed on PBMCs. This clonotype was obtained from a woman aged 50 to 65 in good health and CMV-seronegative. V usage is TRBV7-9 and J usage is TRBJ1-1; no reliable D call. The CDR3 loop is CASRISGNTEAFF. CDR3 DNA sequence: TGTGCCAGCAGGATCAGTGGGAACACTGAAGCTTTCTTT.